This T cell receptor beta chain derives from a study of OX40 agonist ivuxolimab in advanced cancers. Study context: The diagnoses of dose-escalation patients were hepatocellular carcinoma, melanoma, renal cell or head and neck cancer. Males comprised 70% to 90% of the group, whose mean age was about 62 years (range roughly 23 to 90).

Study-level points and caveats: Expanded clones were, on average, more numerous among CD8+ T cells than CD4+. CD4+ and CD8+ blood T cells expanded clonally by week 6 at 0.1 to 3.0 mg/kg.

The CDR3 covers 15 residues. CDR1 and CDR2 from the germline V gene are MNHNY and SVGAGI (reference sequence). V gave up 4 bases and J gave up 2 bases, with 15 bases separating them. TCRdb's table, derived via immunoSEQ multiplex PCR, lists solely in-frame clones and lacks some. This sample has some 94,000 clones, with approximately 92% found just once. A remark on this clone: Antigen specificity is unknown.

The source of this sequence is an adult with an advanced solid tumor such as melanoma, head and neck, liver or kidney cancer. The chain recombines TRBV6-6 with TRBJ2-7; D may match TRBD1 or TRBD2 (5 bases each). The material was CD4+ or CD8+ T cells sorted from blood, obtained in a trial of the OX40 agonist ivuxolimab. This CDR3 reads CASSSPRDGTYEQYF. The CDR3 DNA reads TGTGCCAGCAGTTCCCCCCGGGACGGTACCTACGAGCAGTACTTC.